This TCR beta chain was retrieved from a study of cytomegalovirus exposure and HLA in healthy donors. Germline loops: CDR1 MDHEN, CDR2 SYDVKM. The CDR3 covers 14 residues. Both 60 Vbeta primers and 13 Jbeta primers went into the PCR. Data came from immunoSEQ multiplex PCR; TCRdb stores just in-frame clones and leaves some out. The record lists some 110,000 clones, of which the ten most abundant hold approximately 6.8%. Of note for this clone: Its ends do not fully match the called genes, so a read error is possible.

Material for sequencing was PBMCs. The clonotype originates from a middle-aged man in good health and CMV-seropositive. The J gene is TRBJ2-7, the V gene TRBV28, with D maybe TRBD1 (6 bases). DNA for the CDR3: TGTGCCAGCAGCGACCACTCCGGGACATACGGGCAGTACTTC. Translating gives CASSDHSGTYGQYF.